This TCR beta chain appears in the sequencing data of a study of cytomegalovirus exposure and HLA in healthy donors. Libraries were prepared by immunoSEQ multiplex PCR; TCRdb keeps only in-frame clonotypes and omits some of them. Among 150,000 to 250,000 clones listed, around 80% were seen once. Points from the study as a whole: Altogether, about 160 TCR beta chains were recorded as cytomegalovirus-associated.

A note on this clone: Its antigen is unidentified. This CDR3 is also generated by other DNA sequences in the sample.

This CDR3 contains 14 residues. After removal of 4 bases from V and 4 bases from J, the junction contained 4 bases not matched to a gene. From germline, CDR1 is SGHRS and CDR2 YFSETQ. What was sequenced was PBMCs. V and J are TRBV5-1 and TRBJ2-7, with 11 bases identical to TRBD1. The source of this sequence is a woman aged 30 to 39 in good health and CMV-seronegative. CDR3 nucleotides: TGCGCCAGCAGCCCCGGACAGGGGGCTTACGAGCAGTACTTC. It specifies CASSPGQGAYEQYF. Combining the CDR3 with reference TRBV5-1 and TRBJ2-7 gives the whole variable domain KAGVTQTPRYLIKTRGQQVTLSCSPISGHRSVSWYQQTPGQGLQFLFEYFSETQRNKGNFPGRFSGRQFSNSRSEMNVSTLELGDSALYLCASSPGQGAYEQYFGPGTRLTVT.